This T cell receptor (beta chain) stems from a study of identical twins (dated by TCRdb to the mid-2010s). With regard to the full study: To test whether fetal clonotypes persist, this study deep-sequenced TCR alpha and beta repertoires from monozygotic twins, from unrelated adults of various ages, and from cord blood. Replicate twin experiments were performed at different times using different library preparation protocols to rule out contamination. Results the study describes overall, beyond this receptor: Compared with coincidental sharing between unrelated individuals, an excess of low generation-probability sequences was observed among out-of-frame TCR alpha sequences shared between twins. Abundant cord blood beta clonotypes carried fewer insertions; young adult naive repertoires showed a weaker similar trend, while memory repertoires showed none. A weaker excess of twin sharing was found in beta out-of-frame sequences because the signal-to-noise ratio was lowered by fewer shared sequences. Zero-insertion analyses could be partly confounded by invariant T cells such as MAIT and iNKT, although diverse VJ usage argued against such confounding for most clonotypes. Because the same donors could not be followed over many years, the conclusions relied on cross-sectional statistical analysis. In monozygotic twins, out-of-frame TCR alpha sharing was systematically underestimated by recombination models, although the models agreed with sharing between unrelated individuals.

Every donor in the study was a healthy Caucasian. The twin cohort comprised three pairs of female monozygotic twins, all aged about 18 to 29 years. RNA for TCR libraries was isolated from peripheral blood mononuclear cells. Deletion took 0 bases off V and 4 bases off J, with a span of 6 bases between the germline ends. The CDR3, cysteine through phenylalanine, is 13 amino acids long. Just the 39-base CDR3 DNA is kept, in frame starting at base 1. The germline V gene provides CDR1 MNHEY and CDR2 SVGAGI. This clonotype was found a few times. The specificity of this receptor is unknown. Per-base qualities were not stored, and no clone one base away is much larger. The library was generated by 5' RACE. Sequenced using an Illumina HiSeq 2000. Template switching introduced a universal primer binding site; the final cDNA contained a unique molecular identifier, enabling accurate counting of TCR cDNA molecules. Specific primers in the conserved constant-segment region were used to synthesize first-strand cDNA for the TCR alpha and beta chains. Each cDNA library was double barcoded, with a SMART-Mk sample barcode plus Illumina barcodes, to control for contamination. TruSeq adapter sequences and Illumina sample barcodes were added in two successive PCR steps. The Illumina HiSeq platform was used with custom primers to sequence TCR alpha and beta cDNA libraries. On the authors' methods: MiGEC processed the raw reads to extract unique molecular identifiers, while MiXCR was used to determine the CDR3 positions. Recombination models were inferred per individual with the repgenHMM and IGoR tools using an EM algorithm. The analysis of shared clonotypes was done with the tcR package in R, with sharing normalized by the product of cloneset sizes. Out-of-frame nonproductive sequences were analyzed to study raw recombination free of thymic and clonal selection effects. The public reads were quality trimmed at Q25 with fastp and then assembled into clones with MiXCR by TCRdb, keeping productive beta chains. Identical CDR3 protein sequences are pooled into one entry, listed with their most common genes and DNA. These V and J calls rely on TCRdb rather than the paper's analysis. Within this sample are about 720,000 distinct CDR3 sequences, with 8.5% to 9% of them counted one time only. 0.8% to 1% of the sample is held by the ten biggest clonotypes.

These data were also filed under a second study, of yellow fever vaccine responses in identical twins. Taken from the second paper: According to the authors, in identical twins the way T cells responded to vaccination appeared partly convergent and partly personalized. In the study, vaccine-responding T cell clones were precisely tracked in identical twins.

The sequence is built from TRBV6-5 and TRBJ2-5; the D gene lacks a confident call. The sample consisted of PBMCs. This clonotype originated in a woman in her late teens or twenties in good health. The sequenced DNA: TGTGCCAGCAGTTACTCGAATCGAGAGACCCAGTACTTC. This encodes CASSYSNRETQYF.